The source of this TCR beta chain is a study of cytomegalovirus exposure and HLA in healthy donors. Study-level results: Apparent HLA restriction characterized most CMV-associated TCR beta chains in a later analysis.

As regards this clone: Its antigen is not identified.

60 Vbeta and 13 Jbeta primers were used in PCR. The table came from immunoSEQ multiplex PCR; TCRdb's copy has only in-frame clones and leaves some out. The sample lists 95,000 to 150,000 clones; 10% to 13% were seen once. The specimen was PBMCs. The receptor was derived from a woman younger than 35 in good health and CMV-seropositive.

CDR3 bases: TGTGCCAGCATCAAACAGGGGACTGAAGCTTTCTTT. It specifies CASIKQGTEAFF. The V and J genes are TRBV6-6 and TRBJ1-1; TRBD1 matches at 7 bases. Trimming removed 7 bases from V and 5 bases from J; junction bases left unmatched: 4. This CDR3 is 12 amino acids long. Germline CDR1 is MNHNY and CDR2 is SVGAGI (reference sequence).